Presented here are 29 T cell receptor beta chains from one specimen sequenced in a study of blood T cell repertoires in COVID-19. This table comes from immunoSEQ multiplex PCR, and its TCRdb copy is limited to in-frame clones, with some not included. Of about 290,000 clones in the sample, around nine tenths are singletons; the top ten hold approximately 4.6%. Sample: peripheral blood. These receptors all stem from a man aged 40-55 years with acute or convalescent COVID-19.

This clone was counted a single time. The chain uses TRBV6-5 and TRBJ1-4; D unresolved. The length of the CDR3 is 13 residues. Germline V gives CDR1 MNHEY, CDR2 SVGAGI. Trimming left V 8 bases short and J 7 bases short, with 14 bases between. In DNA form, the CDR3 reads TGTGCCAGCGGCGATATTGCGGGTGAAAAACTGTTTTTT. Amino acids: CASGDIAGEKLFF.

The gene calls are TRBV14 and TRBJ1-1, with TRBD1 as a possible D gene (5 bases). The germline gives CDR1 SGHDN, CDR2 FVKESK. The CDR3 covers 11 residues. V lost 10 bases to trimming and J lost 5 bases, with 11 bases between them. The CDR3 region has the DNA TGTGCCACCACCCGGGGGACTGAAGCTTTCTTT. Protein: CATTRGTEAFF.

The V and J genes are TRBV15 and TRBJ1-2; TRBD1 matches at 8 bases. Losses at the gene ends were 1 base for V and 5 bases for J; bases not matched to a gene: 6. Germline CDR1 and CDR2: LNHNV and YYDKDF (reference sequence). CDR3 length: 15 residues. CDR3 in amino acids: CATSRAADRVYGYTF. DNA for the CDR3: TGTGCCACCAGCAGAGCAGCGGACAGGGTATATGGCTACACCTTC.

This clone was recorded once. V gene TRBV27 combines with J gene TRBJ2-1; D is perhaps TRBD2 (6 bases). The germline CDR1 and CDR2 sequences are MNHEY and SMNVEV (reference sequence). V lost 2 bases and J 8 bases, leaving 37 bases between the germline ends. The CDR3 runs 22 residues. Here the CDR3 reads CASSLPRLGRLGVSSESHEQFF. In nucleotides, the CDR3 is TGTGCCAGCAGTTTACCCCGCCTCGGAAGACTAGGAGTTTCTTCAGAGTCGCATGAGCAGTTCTTC.

In DNA form, the CDR3 reads TGTGCCAGCAGTGACTATGCAGGGGACGAGCAGTACTTC. Protein: CASSDYAGDEQYF. The chain carries TRBV6-4 and TRBJ2-7; TRBD1 is a possible D gene (6 bases). Looked up from germline, CDR1 is MRHNA and CDR2 is SNTAGT. This CDR3 contains 13 residues. The germline V and J ends were trimmed by 1 base and 5 bases, with 9 bases remaining between them.

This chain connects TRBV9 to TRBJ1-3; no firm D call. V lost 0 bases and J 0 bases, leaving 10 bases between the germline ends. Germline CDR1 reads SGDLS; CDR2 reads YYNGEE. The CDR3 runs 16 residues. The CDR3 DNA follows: TGTGCCAGCAGCGTAGCTACGAGTCTCTCTGGAAACACCATATATTTT. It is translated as CASSVATSLSGNTIYF.

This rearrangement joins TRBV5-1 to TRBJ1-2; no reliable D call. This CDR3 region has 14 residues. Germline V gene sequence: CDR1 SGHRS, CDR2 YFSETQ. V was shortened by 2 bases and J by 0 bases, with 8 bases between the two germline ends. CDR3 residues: CASSFGVANYGYTF. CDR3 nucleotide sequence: TGCGCCAGCAGCTTCGGTGTAGCTAACTATGGCTACACCTTC.

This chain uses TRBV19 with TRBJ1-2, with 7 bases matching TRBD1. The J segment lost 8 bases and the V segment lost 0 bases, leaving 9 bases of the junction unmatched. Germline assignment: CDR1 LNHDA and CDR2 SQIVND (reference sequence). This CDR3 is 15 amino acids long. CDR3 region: CASSIDRQGVGGYTF. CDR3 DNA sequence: TGTGCCAGTAGTATAGATCGTCAGGGGGTCGGGGGCTACACCTTC.

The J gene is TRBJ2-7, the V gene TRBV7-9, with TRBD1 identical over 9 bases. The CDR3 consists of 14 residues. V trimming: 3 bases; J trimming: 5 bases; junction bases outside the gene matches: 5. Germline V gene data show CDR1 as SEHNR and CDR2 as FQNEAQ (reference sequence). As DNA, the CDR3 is TGTGCCAGCAGCTTGGGGACAGGGAGTCACGAGCAGTACTTC. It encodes CASSLGTGSHEQYF. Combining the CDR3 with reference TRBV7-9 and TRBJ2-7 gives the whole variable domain DTGVSQNPRHKITKRGQNVTFRCDPISEHNRLYWYRQTLGQGPEFLTYFQNEAQLEKSRLLSDRFSAERPKGSFSTLEIQRTEQGDSAMYLCASSLGTGSHEQYFGPGTRLTVT.

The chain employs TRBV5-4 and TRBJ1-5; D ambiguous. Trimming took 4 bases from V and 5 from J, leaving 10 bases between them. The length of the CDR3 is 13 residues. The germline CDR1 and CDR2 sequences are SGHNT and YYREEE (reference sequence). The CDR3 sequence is CASSPGRDQPQHF. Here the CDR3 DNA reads TGTGCCAGCAGCCCTGGGAGGGATCAGCCCCAGCATTTT.

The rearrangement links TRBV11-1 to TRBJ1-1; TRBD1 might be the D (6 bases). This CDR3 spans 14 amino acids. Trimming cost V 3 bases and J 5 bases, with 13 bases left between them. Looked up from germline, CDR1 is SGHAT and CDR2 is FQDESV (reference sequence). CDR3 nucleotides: TGTGCCAGCAGCTTGGCAGGGGCAGGGACTGAAGCTTTCTTT. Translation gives CASSLAGAGTEAFF.

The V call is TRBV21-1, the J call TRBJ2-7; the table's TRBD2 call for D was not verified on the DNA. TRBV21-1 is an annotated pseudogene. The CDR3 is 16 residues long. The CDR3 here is CASSKALAASCHEQYF. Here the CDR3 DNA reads TGTGCCAGCAGCAAAGCGCTAGCGGCTAGCTGCCACGAGCAGTACTTC.

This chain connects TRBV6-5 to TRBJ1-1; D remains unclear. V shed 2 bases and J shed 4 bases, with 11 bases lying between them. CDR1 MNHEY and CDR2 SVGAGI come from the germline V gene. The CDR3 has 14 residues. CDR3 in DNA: TGTGCCAGCAGTTACGACTCCCGTGTCACTGAAGCTTTCTTT. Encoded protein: CASSYDSRVTEAFF.

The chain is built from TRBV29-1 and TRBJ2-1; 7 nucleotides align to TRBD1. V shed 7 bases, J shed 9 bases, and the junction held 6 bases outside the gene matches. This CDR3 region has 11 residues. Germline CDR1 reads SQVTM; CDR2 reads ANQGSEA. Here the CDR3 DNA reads TGCAGCGACAGGGGTATGGGTGAGCAGTTCTTC. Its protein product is CSDRGMGEQFF.

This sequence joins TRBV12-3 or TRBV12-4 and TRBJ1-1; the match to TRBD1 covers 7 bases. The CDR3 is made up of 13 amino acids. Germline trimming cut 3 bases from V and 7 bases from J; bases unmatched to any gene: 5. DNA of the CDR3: TGTGCCAGCAGTTTCGGGACAGTCGGTGAAGCTTTCTTT. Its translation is CASSFGTVGEAFF.

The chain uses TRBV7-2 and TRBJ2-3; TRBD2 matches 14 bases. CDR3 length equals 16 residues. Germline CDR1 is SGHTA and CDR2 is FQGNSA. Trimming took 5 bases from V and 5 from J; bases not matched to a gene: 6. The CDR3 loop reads CASSPRLAGGGDTQYF. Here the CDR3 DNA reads TGTGCCAGCAGCCCTAGACTAGCGGGGGGGGGAGATACGCAGTATTTT.

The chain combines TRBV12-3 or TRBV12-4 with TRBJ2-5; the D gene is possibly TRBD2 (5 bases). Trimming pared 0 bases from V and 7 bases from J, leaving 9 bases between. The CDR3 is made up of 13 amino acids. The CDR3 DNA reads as TGTGCCAGCAGTTTAGCTGGAGGAGGGACCCAGTACTTC. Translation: CASSLAGGGTQYF.

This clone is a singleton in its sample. As DNA, the CDR3 is TGTGCCAGCAGCCCCAGGATCCGGATGAACACTGAAGCTTTCTTT. Protein product: CASSPRIRMNTEAFF. The chain recombines TRBV4-2 with TRBJ1-1; D not resolved. CDR1 and CDR2 from the germline V gene are LGHNA and YNFKEQ. Trimming took 4 bases from V and 0 from J, leaving 12 bases between them. The CDR3 totals 15 residues.

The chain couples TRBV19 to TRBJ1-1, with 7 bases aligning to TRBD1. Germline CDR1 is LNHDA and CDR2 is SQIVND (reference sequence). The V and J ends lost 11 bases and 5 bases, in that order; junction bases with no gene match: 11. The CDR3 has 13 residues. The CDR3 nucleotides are TGTGCCTCAACCCTCAGGGGGAAGACTGAAGCTTTCTTT. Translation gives CASTLRGKTEAFF.

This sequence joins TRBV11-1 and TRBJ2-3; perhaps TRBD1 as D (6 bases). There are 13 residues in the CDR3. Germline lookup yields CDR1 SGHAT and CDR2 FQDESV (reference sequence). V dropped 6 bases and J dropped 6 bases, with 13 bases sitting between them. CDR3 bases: TGTGCCAGCAGTGTCTCAAGGGGGGATACGCAGTATTTT. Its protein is CASSVSRGDTQYF.

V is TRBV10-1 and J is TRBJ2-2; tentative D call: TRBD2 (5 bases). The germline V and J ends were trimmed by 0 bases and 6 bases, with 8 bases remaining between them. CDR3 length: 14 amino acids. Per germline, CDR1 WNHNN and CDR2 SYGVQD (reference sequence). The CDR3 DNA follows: TGCGCCAGCAGTGAGTCGGTCGGGGCCGGGGAGCTGTTTTTT. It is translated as CASSESVGAGELFF.

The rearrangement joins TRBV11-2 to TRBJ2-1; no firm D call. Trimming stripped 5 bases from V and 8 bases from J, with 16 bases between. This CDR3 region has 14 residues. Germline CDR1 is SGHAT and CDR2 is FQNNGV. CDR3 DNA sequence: TGTGCCAGCAGCCCGTTGAGGCATTACCATGAGCAGTTCTTC. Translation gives CASSPLRHYHEQFF.

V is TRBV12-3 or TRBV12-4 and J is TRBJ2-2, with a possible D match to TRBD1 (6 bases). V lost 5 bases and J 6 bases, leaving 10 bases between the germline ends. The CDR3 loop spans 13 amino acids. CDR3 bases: TGTGCCAGCAGTAAACAGGGTTCCGGGGAGCTGTTTTTT. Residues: CASSKQGSGELFF.

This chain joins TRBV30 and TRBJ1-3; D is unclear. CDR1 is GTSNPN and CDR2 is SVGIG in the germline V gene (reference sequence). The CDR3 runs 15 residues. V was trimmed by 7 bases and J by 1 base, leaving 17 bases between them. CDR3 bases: TGTGCCTCTACTATTGGCCCTATTTCTGGAAACACCATATATTTT. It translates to CASTIGPISGNTIYF.

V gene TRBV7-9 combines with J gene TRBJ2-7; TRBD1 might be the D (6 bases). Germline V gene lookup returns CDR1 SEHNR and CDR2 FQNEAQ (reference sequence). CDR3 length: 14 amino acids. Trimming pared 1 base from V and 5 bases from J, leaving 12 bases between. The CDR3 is CASSLGTAMNEQYF. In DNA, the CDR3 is TGTGCCAGCAGCTTAGGGACAGCTATGAACGAGCAGTACTTC. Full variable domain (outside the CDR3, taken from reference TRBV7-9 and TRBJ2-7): DTGVSQNPRHKITKRGQNVTFRCDPISEHNRLYWYRQTLGQGPEFLTYFQNEAQLEKSRLLSDRFSAERPKGSFSTLEIQRTEQGDSAMYLCASSLGTAMNEQYFGPGTRLTVT.

The CDR3 here is CASSGLDRAANQPQHF. The DNA of the CDR3 is TGTGCCAGCAGCGGGTTAGACAGGGCGGCCAATCAGCCCCAGCATTTT. The chain carries TRBV2 and TRBJ1-5; 7 bases map to TRBD1. Germline CDR1 reads SNHLY; CDR2 reads FYNNEI. V lost 6 bases and J lost 3; bases outside the gene matches: 11. The CDR3 extends over 16 amino acids.

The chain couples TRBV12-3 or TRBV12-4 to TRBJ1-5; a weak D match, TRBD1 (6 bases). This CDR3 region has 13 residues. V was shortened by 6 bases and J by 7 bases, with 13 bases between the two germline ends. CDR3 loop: CASRSTGFQPQHF. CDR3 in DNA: TGTGCCAGCAGGAGTACAGGGTTCCAGCCCCAGCATTTT.

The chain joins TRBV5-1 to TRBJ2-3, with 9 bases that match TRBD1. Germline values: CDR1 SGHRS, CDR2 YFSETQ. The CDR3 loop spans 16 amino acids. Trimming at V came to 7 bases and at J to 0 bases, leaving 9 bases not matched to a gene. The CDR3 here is CASSTTGGLSTDTQYF. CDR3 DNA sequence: TGCGCCAGCTCTACTACAGGGGGCCTTAGCACAGATACGCAGTATTTT.

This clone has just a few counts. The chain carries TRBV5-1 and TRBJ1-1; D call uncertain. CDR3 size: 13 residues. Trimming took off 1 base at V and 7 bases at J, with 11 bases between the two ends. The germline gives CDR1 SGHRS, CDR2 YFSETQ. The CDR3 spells CASSLRQGVEAFF. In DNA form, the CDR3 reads TGCGCCAGCAGCTTGAGGCAAGGAGTTGAAGCTTTCTTT.